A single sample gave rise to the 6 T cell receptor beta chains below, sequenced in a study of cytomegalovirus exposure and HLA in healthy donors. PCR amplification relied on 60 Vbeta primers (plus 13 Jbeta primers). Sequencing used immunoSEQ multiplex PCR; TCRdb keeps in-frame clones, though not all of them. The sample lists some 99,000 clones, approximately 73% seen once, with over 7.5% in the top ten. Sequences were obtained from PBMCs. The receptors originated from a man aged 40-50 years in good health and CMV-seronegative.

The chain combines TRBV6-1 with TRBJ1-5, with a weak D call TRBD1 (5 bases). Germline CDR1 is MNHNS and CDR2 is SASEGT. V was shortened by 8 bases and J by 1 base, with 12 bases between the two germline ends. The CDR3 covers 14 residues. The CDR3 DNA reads TGTGCCAGCGGGGGGTCCGGAAGCAATCAGCCCCAGCATTTT. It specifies CASGGSGSNQPQHF.

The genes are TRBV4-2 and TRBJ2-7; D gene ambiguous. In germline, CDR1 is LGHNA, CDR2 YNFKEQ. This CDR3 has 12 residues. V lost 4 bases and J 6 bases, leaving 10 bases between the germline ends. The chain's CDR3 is CASSRPLGEQYF. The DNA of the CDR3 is TGTGCCAGCAGCCGGCCTCTAGGCGAGCAGTACTTC.

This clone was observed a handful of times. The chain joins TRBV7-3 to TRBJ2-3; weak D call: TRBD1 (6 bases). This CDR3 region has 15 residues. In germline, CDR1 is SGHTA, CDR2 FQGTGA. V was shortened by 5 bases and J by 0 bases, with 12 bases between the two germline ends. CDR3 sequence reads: CASSPRGGSTDTQYF. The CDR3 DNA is TGTGCCAGCAGCCCCCGAGGGGGTAGCACAGATACGCAGTATTTT.

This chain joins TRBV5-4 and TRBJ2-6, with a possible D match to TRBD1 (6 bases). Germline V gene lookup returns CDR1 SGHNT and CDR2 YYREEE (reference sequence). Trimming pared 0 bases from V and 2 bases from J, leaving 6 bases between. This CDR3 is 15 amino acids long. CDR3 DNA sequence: TGTGCCAGCAGCTTGGACAGGGCTGGGGCCAACGTCCTGACTTTC. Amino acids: CASSLDRAGANVLTF.

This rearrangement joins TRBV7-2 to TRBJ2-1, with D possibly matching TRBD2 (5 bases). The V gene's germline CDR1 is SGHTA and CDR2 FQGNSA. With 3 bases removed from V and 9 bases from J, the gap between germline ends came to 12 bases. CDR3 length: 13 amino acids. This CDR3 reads CASSFASEGEQFF. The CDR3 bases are TGTGCCAGCAGCTTTGCTTCCGAGGGTGAGCAGTTCTTC.

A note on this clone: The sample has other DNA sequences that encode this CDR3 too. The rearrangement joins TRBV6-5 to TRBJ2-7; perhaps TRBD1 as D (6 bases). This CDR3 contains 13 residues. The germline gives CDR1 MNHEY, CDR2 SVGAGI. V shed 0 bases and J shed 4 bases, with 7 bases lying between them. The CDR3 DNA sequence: TGTGCCAGCAGTTACTCGAGGGGGTACGAGCAGTACTTC. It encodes CASSYSRGYEQYF.